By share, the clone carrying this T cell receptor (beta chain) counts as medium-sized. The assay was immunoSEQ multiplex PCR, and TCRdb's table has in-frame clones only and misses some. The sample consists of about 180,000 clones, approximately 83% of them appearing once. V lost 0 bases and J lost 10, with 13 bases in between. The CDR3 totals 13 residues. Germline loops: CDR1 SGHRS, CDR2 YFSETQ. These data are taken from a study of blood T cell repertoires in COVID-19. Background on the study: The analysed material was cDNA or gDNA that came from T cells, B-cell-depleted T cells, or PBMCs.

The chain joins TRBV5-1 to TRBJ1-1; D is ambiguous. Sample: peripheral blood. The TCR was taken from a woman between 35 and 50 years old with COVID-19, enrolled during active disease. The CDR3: CASSLAPDSAAFF. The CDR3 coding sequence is TGCGCCAGCAGCTTGGCCCCGGACTCGGCAGCTTTCTTT.